The 7 T cell receptor beta chains in this list originate from one sample, sequenced in a study of blood T cell repertoires in COVID-19. Profiled with immunoSEQ multiplex PCR; TCRdb holds only in-frame clones, not every one. The sample includes fewer than 350,000 clones, about nine tenths of them seen just once. What was sequenced was PBMCs or T cells enriched from blood (not recorded which). These receptors all stem from a woman aged 40 to 50 who had recovered from COVID-19.

The chain carries TRBV27 and TRBJ2-7; TRBD1 is a possible D gene (6 bases). The V and J ends lost 6 bases and 9 bases respectively, with 21 bases between them. The CDR3 sequence is 14 residues long. CDR1 and CDR2 from the germline V gene are MNHEY and SMNVEV (reference sequence). CDR3 nucleotides: TGTGCCAGCAGATCCGGGACACTTAGCTCTCGGCAGTACTTC. Amino acids: CASRSGTLSSRQYF.

The V call is TRBV5-1, the J call TRBJ2-5; the match to TRBD2 covers 11 bases. After removal of 4 bases from V and 5 bases from J, the junction contained 4 bases not matched to a gene. The germline V gene has CDR1 SGHRS and CDR2 YFSETQ. This CDR3 is 14 amino acids long. CDR3 sequence (DNA): TGCGCCAGCAGCCTACTAGCGGGAGCGGAGACCCAGTACTTC. Protein product: CASSLLAGAETQYF.

This chain joins TRBV27 and TRBJ1-5; weak D call: TRBD1 (6 bases). From germline, CDR1 is MNHEY and CDR2 SMNVEV (reference sequence). The CDR3 has 14 amino acids. Trimming took off 5 bases at V and 6 bases at J, with 14 bases between the two ends. This CDR3 is CASSPGATIQPQHF. The CDR3 region has the DNA TGTGCCAGCAGTCCAGGGGCGACGATTCAGCCCCAGCATTTT.

The chain recombines TRBV7-9 with TRBJ2-1, with D perhaps matching TRBD1 (5 bases). CDR3 length: 15 amino acids. V was pared by 2 bases and J by 2 bases, with 10 bases between. Germline V gene sequence: CDR1 SEHNR, CDR2 FQNEAQ (reference sequence). The CDR3 region has the DNA TGTGCCAGCAGCTTAAGGCAGGGTACCTACAATGAGCAGTTCTTC. Amino acids: CASSLRQGTYNEQFF. Filled out from reference TRBV7-9 and TRBJ2-1, the complete variable domain reads DTGVSQNPRHKITKRGQNVTFRCDPISEHNRLYWYRQTLGQGPEFLTYFQNEAQLEKSRLLSDRFSAERPKGSFSTLEIQRTEQGDSAMYLCASSLRQGTYNEQFFGPGTRLTVL.

The V and J genes are TRBV30 and TRBJ1-1; D might be TRBD1 (5 bases). This CDR3 has 17 residues. Germline CDR1 and CDR2: GTSNPN and SVGIG (reference sequence). Trimming cost V 1 base and J 4 bases, with 22 bases left between them. The CDR3 DNA is TGTGCCTGGAGTGGGTTTAATCTGGTCGGGGGGGGCACTGAAGCTTTCTTT. This gives the protein CAWSGFNLVGGGTEAFF.

The chain's CDR3 is CASSKAQRQDLYEQYF. DNA for the CDR3: TGTGCCAGCAGCAAAGCCCAGCGACAGGATCTCTACGAGCAGTACTTC. The chain recombines TRBV21-1 with TRBJ2-7; the tabulated D call, TRBD1, remains unverified against the DNA. TRBV21-1 constitutes a pseudogene. This CDR3 is 16 amino acids long.

The V and J genes are TRBV5-1 and TRBJ2-7; D not resolved. This CDR3 comprises 14 residues. V was cut by 0 bases and J by 0 bases, with 7 bases left in between. In germline, CDR1 is SGHRS, CDR2 YFSETQ. The CDR3 DNA sequence: TGCGCCAGCAGCTTGGAGTTAGTCTCCTACGAGCAGTACTTC. Translation: CASSLELVSYEQYF.